The 20 T cell receptor beta chains below all came from one sample that was sequenced in a study of vaccination and CD4 T cells after COVID-19. Treatment given: roughly ten-day PBMC culture with coronavirus spike peptide pools or control peptides (ViraFEST assay). Sequenced with the Oncomine TCR Beta short-read assay was DNA taken from cultured CD4+ T cells. TCRdb recomputed calls from the PCR reads with MiXCR, one row per CDR3 protein. The profile covers fewer than 15,000 distinct CDR3 sequences, with around 80% appearing a single time and about 16% taken by the ten largest. These receptors lack a known antigen. Material for sequencing was CD4+ T cells from blood, cultured in vitro. All receptors come from a human donor who had recovered from COVID-19.

A few counts support this clonotype. The J gene is TRBJ1-1, the V gene TRBV20-1, with D maybe TRBD1 (6 bases). Germline V gene sequence: CDR1 DFQATT, CDR2 SNEGSKA (reference sequence). The ends were cut back, 5 bases at V and 4 bases at J, with 17 bases in the middle. The CDR3 extends over 14 amino acids. The CDR3 region has the DNA TGCAGTGCTCCTCACAGGGTCGGAGGCACTGAAGCTTTCTTT. It specifies CSAPHRVGGTEAFF.

The V gene is TRBV6-1, the J gene TRBJ1-5; tentatively, D is TRBD1 (5 bases). Germline V gene data show CDR1 as MNHNS and CDR2 as SASEGT. The CDR3 length is 17 residues. V was shortened by 5 bases and J by 0 bases, with 17 bases between the two germline ends. The CDR3: CASSPTFDSYSNQPQHF. CDR3 nucleotide sequence: TGTGCCAGCAGTCCTACTTTCGACAGCTATAGCAATCAGCCCCAGCATTTT.

The chain couples TRBV6-2 or TRBV6-3 to TRBJ2-7, with TRBD2 matching over 8 bases. The CDR3 has 14 residues. Germline CDR1 is MNHEY and CDR2 is SVGEGT. V lost 4 bases and J lost 4; bases outside the gene matches: 6. The CDR3 region has the DNA TGTGCCAGCAGTTGGGTAGCGGGAACGTACGAGCAGTACTTC. It translates to CASSWVAGTYEQYF.

Of note for this clonotype: The germline gene is not matched at one end of the junction; a read error may be the cause. The rearrangement links TRBV5-4 to TRBJ1-1; D remains unclear. The CDR3 is made up of 11 amino acids. Germline CDR1 and CDR2: SGHNT and YYREEE (reference sequence). Here the CDR3 reads CASSLGGQPSF. CDR3 DNA: TGTGCCAGCAGCTTGGGCGGGCAGCCTAGTTTT.

The chain uses TRBV30 and TRBJ2-5; TRBD2 aligns across 7 bases. Germline V CDR1 and CDR2: GTSNPN, SVGIG (reference sequence). This CDR3 is 16 amino acids long. Losses at the gene ends were 4 bases for V and 4 bases for J; bases not matched to a gene: 15. CDR3 residues: CAWKVVGGPRRETQYF. Written as DNA, the CDR3 is TGTGCCTGGAAGGTGGTGGGAGGGCCTCGGCGAGAGACCCAGTACTTC. Variable domain in full (rest from reference TRBV30 and TRBJ2-5): SQTIHQWPATLVQPVGSPLSLECTVEGTSNPNLYWYRQAAGRGLQLLFYSVGIGQISSEVPQNLSASRPQDRQFILSSKKLLLSDSGFYLCAWKVVGGPRRETQYFGPGTRLLVL.

This sequence joins TRBV6-2 or TRBV6-3 and TRBJ1-1; D gene unclear. The germline gives CDR1 MNHEY, CDR2 SVGEGT. Trimming removed 5 bases from V and 3 bases from J, with 10 bases in between. The CDR3 covers 13 residues. The CDR3 is CASSKESYTEAFF. The CDR3 nucleotides are TGTGCCAGCAGTAAGGAGTCGTACACTGAAGCTTTCTTT.

This CDR3 is CASSLSPGRGDKQPQHF. CDR3 sequence (DNA): TGTGCCAGCAGTTTATCGCCCGGGAGAGGGGATAAGCAGCCCCAGCATTTT. The chain couples TRBV27 to TRBJ1-5; weak D call: TRBD1 (5 bases). This CDR3 is 17 amino acids long. The ends were cut back, 0 bases at V and 7 bases at J, with 19 bases in the middle. Germline-derived CDR1 and CDR2 are MNHEY and SMNVEV (reference sequence).

The chain joins TRBV30 to TRBJ2-6; no definite D call. V was trimmed by 3 bases and J by 1 base, leaving 7 bases between them. The germline V gene encodes CDR1 GTSNPN and CDR2 SVGIG (reference sequence). This CDR3 has 14 amino acids. This CDR3 reads CAWSGNSGANVLTF. For the CDR3, the DNA is TGTGCCTGGAGCGGAAATTCTGGGGCCAACGTCCTGACTTTC.

The genes are TRBV7-9 and TRBJ1-2; no clear D. CDR3 length equals 11 residues. The germline V gene encodes CDR1 SEHNR and CDR2 FQNEAQ (reference sequence). The V gene lost 5 bases and the J gene lost 8 bases, with 9 bases spanning the gap. CDR3 DNA sequence: TGTGCCAGCAGCCCTATGGGGGGCTACACCTTC. The encoded protein is CASSPMGGYTF.

This CDR3 is CASSSRGAALQPQHF. DNA of the CDR3: TGTGCCAGCAGCTCCCGGGGGGCAGCTCTTCAGCCCCAGCATTTT. The chain couples TRBV12-3 or TRBV12-4 to TRBJ1-5, with TRBD1 as a possible D gene (6 bases). The CDR3 has 15 residues. V lost 6 bases, J lost 6 bases, and 18 bases lay in between.

Only a few counts were recorded for this clonotype. The chain recombines TRBV6-1 with TRBJ1-5, with D perhaps matching TRBD1 (5 bases). CDR1 and CDR2 from the germline V gene are MNHNS and SASEGT. Trimming left V 4 bases short and J 2 bases short, with 15 bases between. The CDR3 runs 16 residues. The CDR3 coding sequence is TGTGCCAGCAGTGCCCCTGCTTGGGGGGGCAATCAGCCCCAGCATTTT. Translating gives CASSAPAWGGNQPQHF.

The chain combines TRBV5-5 with TRBJ1-6, with D possibly TRBD1 on 6 matching bases. Deletions cut 4 bases from V and 7 bases from J, with 15 bases between. Germline V gene lookup returns CDR1 SGHKS and CDR2 YYEKEE (reference sequence). CDR3 size: 15 residues. This chain's CDR3 is CASSPPWGQNSPLHF. CDR3 coding DNA: TGTGCCAGCAGCCCCCCCTGGGGGCAAAATTCACCCCTCCACTTT.

This clonotype was detected once. V gene TRBV6-5 combines with J gene TRBJ2-3, with D perhaps being TRBD1 or TRBD2 (6 bases each). The V gene lost 0 bases and the J gene lost 3 bases, with 13 bases spanning the gap. From germline, CDR1 is MNHEY and CDR2 SVGAGI. This CDR3 has 16 residues. The CDR3 here is CASSYSWSGATDTQYF. Written as DNA, the CDR3 is TGTGCCAGCAGTTACTCCTGGTCGGGGGCAACAGATACGCAGTATTTT.

This clonotype was recorded once. The chain uses TRBV20-1 and TRBJ1-6, with 7 bases that match TRBD1. Germline V gene sequence: CDR1 DFQATT, CDR2 SNEGSKA (reference sequence). This CDR3 region has 14 residues. V trimming: 3 bases; J trimming: 5 bases; junction bases outside the gene matches: 4. DNA of the CDR3: TGCAGTGCTAGTTGGACAGGACATAATTCACCCCTCCACTTT. Its translation: CSASWTGHNSPLHF.

J is TRBJ1-2 and V is TRBV7-9; the D gene is possibly TRBD1 (5 bases). CDR1 SEHNR and CDR2 FQNEAQ come from the germline V gene (reference sequence). The CDR3 contains 14 residues. V was shortened by 5 bases and J by 4 bases, with 14 bases between the two germline ends. The CDR3 nucleotides read TGTGCCAGCAGCGTGACAGCGCGGGGCTATGGCTACACCTTC. Its protein is CASSVTARGYGYTF.

The chain combines TRBV6-1 with TRBJ1-5; 9 bases align to TRBD1. The trim removed 6 bases at V and 2 bases at J, leaving 5 bases unmatched. The CDR3 sequence is 15 residues long. Looked up from germline, CDR1 is MNHNS and CDR2 is SASEGT. Here the CDR3 DNA reads TGTGCCAGCAGGCCCAGGACAGGGGGCAATCAGCCCCAGCATTTT. Its translation: CASRPRTGGNQPQHF.

J is TRBJ1-1 and V is TRBV6-1; D ambiguous. CDR1 and CDR2 (germline): MNHNS, SASEGT. The CDR3 is 15 amino acids. Trimming cost V 2 bases and J 5 bases, with 15 bases left between them. CDR3: CASSEPTRFRTEAFF. The CDR3 DNA is TGTGCCAGCAGTGAACCCACAAGGTTCAGAACTGAAGCTTTCTTT.

On this clonotype: At one end the junction does not follow the germline gene, possibly because of a read error. The chain carries TRBV20-1 and TRBJ1-5; 9 nucleotides match TRBD1. Germline V gene sequence: CDR1 DFQATT, CDR2 SNEGSKA (reference sequence). The CDR3 has 13 residues. The CDR3 spells CSAPGTGNRPQHF. CDR3 DNA sequence: TGCAGTGCGCCCGGGACAGGGAATCGGCCCCAGCATTTT.

This chain joins TRBV19 and TRBJ2-3, with 10 bases aligning to TRBD2. Germline V gives CDR1 LNHDA, CDR2 SQIVND (reference sequence). The CDR3 covers 14 residues. The V gene end was trimmed by 10 bases and the J gene end by 1 base; junction bases not matched to a gene: 5. The DNA of the CDR3 is TGTGCCACTAGCGGGAGAGTCGGCACAGATACGCAGTATTTT. It specifies CATSGRVGTDTQYF.

The rearrangement joins TRBV6-2 or TRBV6-3 to TRBJ2-5; 10 positions agree with TRBD2. Germline V gives CDR1 MNHEY, CDR2 SVGEGT. This CDR3 is 12 amino acids long. Germline trimming cut 5 bases from V and 10 bases from J; bases unmatched to any gene: 4. The CDR3: CASSRTSGGQYF. The CDR3 coding sequence is TGTGCCAGCAGTCGGACTAGCGGAGGCCAGTACTTC.